This is a list of T cell receptor beta chains from one sample in a study of cytomegalovirus exposure and HLA in healthy donors. Sequenced by immunoSEQ multiplex PCR; TCRdb stores in-frame clones only, minus some. This table holds approximately 72,000 clones. Sample: PBMCs. The source of these receptors is a woman aged 40 to 50 in good health and CMV-seropositive. The CDR3 runs from the conserved cysteine through the conserved F or W. The D gene is left open where the match is weak.

TRBJ2-7	TRBD2	15	TRBV6-5	CASRGLGAGGYEQYF	TGTGCCAGCAGGGGACTCGGAGCGGGGGGATACGAGCAGTACTTC
TRBJ1-1	-	13	TRBV15	CATSRDPNTEAFF	TGTGCCACCAGCAGAGATCCAAACACTGAAGCTTTCTTT
TRBJ2-3	TRBD2	16	TRBV19	CASSIGLAGGTDTQYF	TGTGCCAGTAGTATAGGACTAGCGGGGGGCACAGATACGCAGTATTTT
TRBJ1-1	TRBD1	13	TRBV12-5	CASGLAGTDEAFF	TGTGCTAGTGGTTTGGCCGGGACAGATGAAGCTTTCTTT
TRBJ2-5	-	18	TRBV5-4	CASSWGRAGVGNGETQYF	TGTGCCAGCAGCTGGGGAAGGGCCGGGGTCGGGAACGGGGAGACCCAGTACTTC
TRBJ2-7	-	13	TRBV5-4	CASSLDLAYEQYF	TGTGCCAGCAGCTTGGATCTCGCCTACGAGCAGTACTTC
TRBJ2-1	-	15	TRBV7-2	CASRPSSGRYNEQFF	TGTGCCAGCCGCCCGAGCAGCGGAAGATACAATGAGCAGTTCTTC
TRBJ2-2	TRBD2	16	TRBV7-3	CASSLAGGTNTGELFF	TGTGCCAGCAGTTTAGCGGGGGGCACGAACACCGGGGAGCTGTTTTTT
TRBJ2-1	-	13	TRBV6-6	CASSYAGAAAQFF	TGTGCCAGCAGTTACGCGGGGGCGGCGGCGCAGTTCTTC
TRBJ1-5	-	16	TRBV15	CATGKAGGQSNQPQHF	TGTGCCACCGGCAAGGCCGGAGGACAGAGCAATCAGCCCCAGCATTTT
TRBJ1-4	-	14	TRBV28	CASSLGQVGEKLFF	TGTGCCAGCAGTTTGGGTCAGGTCGGAGAAAAACTGTTTTTT
TRBJ2-3	-	16	TRBV4-2	CASSQEHRGSTDTQYF	TGTGCCAGCAGCCAAGAACATCGCGGTAGCACAGATACGCAGTATTTT
TRBJ2-3	-	14	TRBV9	CASSVGGALDTQYF	TGTGCCAGCAGCGTAGGGGGAGCCTTAGATACGCAGTATTTT
TRBJ2-7	-	14	TRBV5-6	CASSLLSSSYEQYF	TGTGCCAGCAGCTTGCTAAGTAGCTCCTACGAGCAGTACTTC
TRBJ2-3	TRBD2	15	TRBV9	CASSRGEPSTDTQYF	TGTGCCAGCAGCCGGGGGGAGCCTAGCACAGATACGCAGTATTTT
TRBJ2-1	TRBD1	13	TRBV5-5	CASSRRTGFEQFF	TGTGCCAGCAGCCGGAGGACAGGGTTTGAGCAGTTCTTC
TRBJ2-7	-	18	TRBV4-3	CASSQDLGGHTSSYEQYF	TGCGCCAGCAGCCAAGATCTAGGGGGACACACGAGCTCCTACGAGCAGTACTTC
TRBJ2-2	-	12	TRBV1	CTSAGAGGELFF	TGCACCAGCGCGGGGGCCGGCGGGGAGCTGTTTTTT
TRBJ2-3	-	14	TRBV27	CASSYRGSTDTQYF	TGTGCCAGCAGTTACCGCGGTAGCACAGATACGCAGTATTTT
TRBJ2-5	-	14	TRBV5-1	CASSHRDSQETQYF	TGCGCCAGCAGTCACCGGGACTCACAAGAGACCCAGTACTTC
TRBJ2-1	TRBD1	13	TRBV6-1	CASREGWDRDQFF	TGTGCCAGCAGGGAAGGGTGGGACAGGGATCAGTTCTTC
TRBJ1-6	TRBD1	15	TRBV19	CASSTTGTGISPLHF	TGTGCCAGTAGTACCACCGGGACAGGGATTTCACCCCTCCACTTT
TRBJ1-2	TRBD1	15	TRBV5-4	CASSKIGGNRYGYTF	TGTGCCAGCAGCAAGATAGGGGGCAATCGCTATGGCTACACCTTC
TRBJ2-7	TRBD2	16	TRBV4-3	CASSQVFERGDYEQYF	TGCGCCAGCAGCCAAGTCTTTGAGCGGGGGGACTACGAGCAGTACTTC
TRBJ2-7	-	15	TRBV27	CASSYRDMNGDEQYF	TGTGCCAGCAGTTACCGGGACATGAACGGGGACGAGCAGTACTTC
TRBJ2-5	-	15	TRBV2	CASSEGPSSWETQYF	TGTGCCAGCAGTGAAGGGCCTAGTTCGTGGGAGACCCAGTACTTC
TRBJ2-7	TRBD2	16	TRBV5-4	CASRFMSGRIENEQYF	TGTGCCAGCAGATTTATGAGCGGGAGGATAGAAAACGAGCAGTACTTC
TRBJ2-3	TRBD2	17	TRBV27	CASSWGVAGTGADTQYF	TGTGCCAGCAGCTGGGGGGTAGCGGGGACGGGCGCAGATACGCAGTATTTT
TRBJ1-6	-	12	TRBV6-5	CASSYRGGPLHF	TGTGCCAGCAGTTACCGGGGAGGACCCCTCCACTTT
TRBJ1-4	-	12	TRBV7-9	CAIRGGSEKLFF	TGTGCCATCCGGGGGGGCAGTGAAAAACTGTTTTTT
TRBJ2-1	TRBD2	20	TRBV2	CASSEVWGVRTSGMIGEQFF	TGTGCCAGCAGTGAAGTATGGGGCGTGCGGACTAGCGGGATGATCGGTGAGCAGTTCTTC
TRBJ2-5	-	18	TRBV7-6	CASSSAQGRETARETQYF	TGTGCCAGCAGCTCGGCCCAGGGGCGGGAGACCGCGCGAGAGACCCAGTACTTC
TRBJ2-5	-	13	TRBV6-1	CASGHPSQETQYF	TGTGCCAGCGGACATCCTTCCCAAGAGACCCAGTACTTC
TRBJ2-3	-	9	TRBV2	CVFTDTQYF	TGCGTTTTCACAGATACGCAGTATTTT
TRBJ2-7	TRBD1	16	TRBV13	CASSSPPTGIFDEQYF	TGTGCCAGCAGCTCCCCTCCGACAGGGATCTTCGACGAGCAGTACTTC
TRBJ2-7	-	15	TRBV10-3	CASTPTGRRSVEQYF	TGTGCCAGCACACCTACCGGGAGACGGTCTGTCGAGCAGTACTTC
TRBJ1-1	-	15	TRBV7-8	CASSSGQRDNTEAFF	TGTGCCAGCAGCTCCGGACAGCGTGATAACACTGAAGCTTTCTTT
TRBJ2-3	-	15	TRBV7-9	CASSSLPGVTDTQYF	TGTGCCAGCAGCTCCTTACCTGGAGTGACAGATACGCAGTATTTT
TRBJ1-1	TRBD1	13	TRBV19	CASSQDRGTEAFF	TGTGCCAGTAGTCAGGACAGGGGCACTGAAGCTTTCTTT
TRBJ2-7	TRBD1	17	TRBV5-1	CASSLEGSGQTLYEQYF	TGCGCCAGCAGCTTGGAAGGTTCGGGACAGACCCTCTACGAGCAGTACTTC
TRBJ1-5	-	13	TRBV28	CASSLPGNQPQHF	TGTGCCAGCAGTTTACCCGGGAATCAGCCCCAGCATTTT
TRBJ1-2	TRBD1	12	TRBV6-1	CASSDRGFGYTF	TGTGCCAGCAGTGACAGGGGGTTTGGCTACACCTTC